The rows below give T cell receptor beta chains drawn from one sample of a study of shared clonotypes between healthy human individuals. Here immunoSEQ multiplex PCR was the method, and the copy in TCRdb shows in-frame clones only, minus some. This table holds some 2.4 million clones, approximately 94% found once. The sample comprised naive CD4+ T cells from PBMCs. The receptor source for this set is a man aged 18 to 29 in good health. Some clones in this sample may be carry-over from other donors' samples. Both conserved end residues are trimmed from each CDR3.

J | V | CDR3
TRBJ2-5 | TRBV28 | ASSLMQGPWETQY
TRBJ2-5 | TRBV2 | ASSEVGQSLLKTQY
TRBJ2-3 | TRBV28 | ASSQTLGDTQY
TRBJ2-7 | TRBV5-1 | ASSVTGPNEQY
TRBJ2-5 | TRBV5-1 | ASSKTSGMEETQY
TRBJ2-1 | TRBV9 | ASSPSGDSNNEQF
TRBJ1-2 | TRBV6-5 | ASTGFGGRGSGYT
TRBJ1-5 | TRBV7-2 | ASSRQGGQPQH
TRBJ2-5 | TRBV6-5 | AGGTQTQY
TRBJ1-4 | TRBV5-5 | ASSPDSRNEKLF
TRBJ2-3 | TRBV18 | ASSPRAASTDTQY
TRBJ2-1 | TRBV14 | ASSIAGGSYNEQF
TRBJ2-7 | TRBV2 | ASSVSGGGYYEQY
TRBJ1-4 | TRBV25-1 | AGESGGRSDEKLF
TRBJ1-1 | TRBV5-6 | ASSSKGGGNTEAF
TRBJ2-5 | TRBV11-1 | ASSRDAETQY
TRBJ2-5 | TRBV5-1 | ASSLRTSGREETQY
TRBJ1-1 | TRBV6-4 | ASSDRTGAEAF
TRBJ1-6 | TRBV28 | ASSLDGNSPLH
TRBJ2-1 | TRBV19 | ASRGKGTSGRGEQF
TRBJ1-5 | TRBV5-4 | ASSLMGAGPQH
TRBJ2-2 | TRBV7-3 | ASSFQPGELF
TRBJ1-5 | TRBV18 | ASSPPAGQGQPQH
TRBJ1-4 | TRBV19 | ASSIRFISRGWQANEKLF
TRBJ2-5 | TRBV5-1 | ASSSAGGETQY
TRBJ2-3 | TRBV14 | ASSQDPGLRTDTQY
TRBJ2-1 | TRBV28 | ASSTRWEGDNEQF
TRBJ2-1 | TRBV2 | ASARGRAGAGEGEQF
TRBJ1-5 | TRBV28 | ASSLWANPNQPQH
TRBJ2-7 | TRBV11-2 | ASSFPGNEQY
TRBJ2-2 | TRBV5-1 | ASSLVSGTNTGELF
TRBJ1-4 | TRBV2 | ASSLDRGQLF
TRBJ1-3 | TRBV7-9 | ASSLMQGNTIY
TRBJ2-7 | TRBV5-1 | ASCRTGSSHEQY
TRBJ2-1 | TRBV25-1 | ASSVRAERSYNEQF
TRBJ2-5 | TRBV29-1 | SVAVTGGETQY
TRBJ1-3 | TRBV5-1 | ASSNPGTPNSGNTIY
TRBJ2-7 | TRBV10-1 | ASSESNAGPYEQY
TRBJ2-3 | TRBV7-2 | ASSPGLITDTQY
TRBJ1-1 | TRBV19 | ASSTGGLNTEAF
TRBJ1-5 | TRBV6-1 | ASSPDSSNQPQH
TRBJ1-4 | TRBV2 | ASSSRPTNEKLF
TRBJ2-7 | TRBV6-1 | ASSEIFLQGLAGIAYEQY
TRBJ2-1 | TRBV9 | ASSVGTGGYNEQF
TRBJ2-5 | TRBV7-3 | ASSSRGTAQTQY
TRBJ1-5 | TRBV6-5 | ASSYDTSQPQH
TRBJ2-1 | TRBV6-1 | ASSEAGSYNEQF
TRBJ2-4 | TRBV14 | ASSQGLNIQY
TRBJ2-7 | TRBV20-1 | SAFLGAGQY
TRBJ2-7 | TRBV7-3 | ASSPTSGRIYEQY
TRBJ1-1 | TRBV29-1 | SVYGTIRREAF
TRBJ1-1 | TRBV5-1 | ASSLVNQGAEAF
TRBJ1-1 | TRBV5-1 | ASSLESLDLNTEAF
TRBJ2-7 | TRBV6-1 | ASSERDGIYEQY
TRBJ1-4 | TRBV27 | ASRDVGGNEKLF
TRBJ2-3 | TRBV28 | ASSPRPGVATDTQY
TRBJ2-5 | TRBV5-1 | ASSWGDSSIQETQY